The present T cell receptor beta chain was sequenced within a study of blood T cell repertoires in COVID-19. About the research overall: The United States, Italy and Spain provided the acute and convalescent COVID-19 samples. T cells, B-cell-depleted T cells, or PBMCs provided the cDNA or gDNA that served as material.

This clone appeared a single time. Authors' analysis steps: Reference gene primer amplification in the assay estimated nucleated cell counts. TCRdb's copy holds only in-frame clones and misses some; the assay was immunoSEQ multiplex PCR. The V and J calls and clone size were taken over from that table, and D and trimming were inferred from the DNA. The sample lists approximately 430,000 clones; 86% were seen once. Germline V gene data show CDR1 as MNHEY and CDR2 as SVGAGI. With V trimmed by 5 bases and J by 6 bases, 2 bases remained unmatched. This CDR3 has 12 amino acids. The material sequenced was peripheral blood. This receptor was taken from a woman in her twenties or thirties with active or convalescent COVID-19. This rearrangement joins TRBV6-5 to TRBJ1-2; 8 bases match TRBD1. The CDR3 DNA reads as TGTGCCAGCAGTACAGGGGGGGATGGCTACACCTTC. Protein sequence: CASSTGGDGYTF.